This TCR beta chain was recovered during a study of monozygotic twins with inflammatory bowel disease. Regarding the study as a whole: Concordance status among twins (concordant versus discordant) showed no link to repertoire similarity, possibly from limited power.

On this clonotype: Its antigen is undetermined.

The length of the CDR3 is 12 residues. Germline V gene sequence: CDR1 SGHTA, CDR2 FQGTGA. UMIs that included a 6-nucleotide sample barcode were added by template switching, which took place during cDNA synthesis. Two rounds of nested PCR, of about 16 and 10 cycles, were run on TCRalpha and TCRbeta cDNA. TCRdb re-called the 5' RACE reads and shows each CDR3 protein once, DNA omitted. The repertoire shows some 150,000 distinct CDR3 sequences; the top ten hold roughly 2.3%. The V gene is TRBV7-3, the J gene TRBJ2-3. The receptor was derived from a human donor with ulcerative colitis or Crohn's disease, or a healthy co-twin of an affected twin (not recorded which). Material: blood. CDR3: CASESSTDTQYF.